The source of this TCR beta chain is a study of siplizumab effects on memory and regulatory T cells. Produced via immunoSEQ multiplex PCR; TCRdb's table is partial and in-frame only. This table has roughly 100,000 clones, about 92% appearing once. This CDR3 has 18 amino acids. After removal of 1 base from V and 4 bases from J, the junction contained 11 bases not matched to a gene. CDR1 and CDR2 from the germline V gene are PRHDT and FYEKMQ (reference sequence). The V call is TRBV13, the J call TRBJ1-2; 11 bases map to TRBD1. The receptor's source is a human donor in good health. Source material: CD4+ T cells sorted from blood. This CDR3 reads CASSLALGTGGGGYGYTF. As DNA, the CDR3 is TGTGCCAGCAGCTTAGCTCTTGGGACAGGGGGTGGAGGCTATGGCTACACCTTC.